The clone carrying this T cell receptor (beta chain) has just one count. A CD45RA+ naive subset and a CD45RA-negative memory subset were split from CD4+ cells. Here immunoSEQ multiplex PCR was the method, and the copy in TCRdb shows in-frame clones only, minus some. The sample contains millions of clones, just over 90% of which appear only once. This CDR3 contains 15 residues. V was clipped by 3 bases and J by 0 bases; unmatched bases: 1. Germline CDR1 reads ENHRY; CDR2 reads SYGVKD. The data were taken from a study of shared clonotypes between healthy human individuals. The sample taken for sequencing was naive CD4+ T cells from PBMCs. Subset described: CD45RA+ positively selected. The chain employs TRBV10-3 and TRBJ2-2; 7 nucleotides match TRBD1. The source of this sequence is a man aged 18 to 35 in good health. Some clones in this sample may be carry-over from other donors' samples. The CDR3 DNA follows: TGTGCCATCAGTGAAGGGACAGCGAACACCGGGGAGCTGTTTTTT. Translating it yields CAISEGTANTGELFF.